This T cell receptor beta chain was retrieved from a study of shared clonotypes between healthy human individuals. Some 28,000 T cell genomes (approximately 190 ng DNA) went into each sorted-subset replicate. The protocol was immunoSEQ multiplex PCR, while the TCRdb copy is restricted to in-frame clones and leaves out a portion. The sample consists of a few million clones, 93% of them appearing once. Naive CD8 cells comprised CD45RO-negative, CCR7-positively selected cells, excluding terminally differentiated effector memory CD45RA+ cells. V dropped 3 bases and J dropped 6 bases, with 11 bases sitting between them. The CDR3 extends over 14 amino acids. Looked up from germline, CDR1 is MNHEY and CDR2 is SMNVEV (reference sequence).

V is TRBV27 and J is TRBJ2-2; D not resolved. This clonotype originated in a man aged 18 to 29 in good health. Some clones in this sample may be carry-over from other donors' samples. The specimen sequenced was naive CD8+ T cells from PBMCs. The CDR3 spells CASSFSARSGELFF. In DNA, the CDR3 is TGTGCCAGCAGTTTTTCTGCCCGCTCCGGGGAGCTGTTTTTT.